The source of this T cell receptor beta chain is a study of cytomegalovirus exposure and HLA in healthy donors. This PCR relied on a set of 60 Vbeta primers and 13 Jbeta primers. Only in-frame clones appear in the TCRdb table, and some are missing; sequencing was by immunoSEQ multiplex PCR. This table holds 95,000 to 150,000 clones, less than 90% found once. Germline CDR1 GTSNPN, CDR2 SVGIG (reference sequence). Trimming stripped 2 bases from V and 8 bases from J, with 21 bases between. This CDR3 spans 15 amino acids. The clonotype originates from a man younger than 30 in good health and CMV-seropositive. The sample consisted of PBMCs. V gene TRBV30 combines with J gene TRBJ1-2, with D maybe TRBD1 (6 bases). The CDR3 nucleotides read TGTGCCTGGAGTTGGGCCCCGACGGACAGCTGGGGCTACACCTTC. Translation: CAWSWAPTDSWGYTF.